The rows below give T cell receptor beta chains drawn from one sample of a study of metastatic and nonmetastatic thyroid tumors. TCRdb reassembled clones from the PCR reads with MiXCR. The data show 9,500 to 15,000 clones, with roughly 30% seen just once and 10% to 15% held by the top ten. What was sequenced was tumor tissue. These receptors all stem from a female donor with papillary thyroid cancer or a benign thyroid nodule (not recorded which). Some clones in this sample may be carry-over from other donors' samples. Both conserved end residues are part of each CDR3. The order of the fields is J gene, D gene, clone size, V gene, CDR3 protein, CDR3 DNA. A D gene is named only where the DNA matches it firmly. Rows may omit the clone size; those that give it use once, few, many or a size class.

TRBJ2-2 - few TRBV12-3/TRBV12-4 CASSLFSGELFF TGTGCCAGCAGTTTATTTAGCGGGGAGCTGTTTTTT
TRBJ2-5 TRBD2 medium-sized TRBV6-2/TRBV6-3 CASSQTSKETQYF TGTGCCAGCAGCCAGACTAGCAAAGAGACCCAGTACTTC
TRBJ2-5 TRBD1 - TRBV6-2/TRBV6-3 CASSYGTGFGETQYF TGTGCCAGCAGTTACGGGACAGGGTTCGGAGAGACCCAGTACTTC
TRBJ2-2 - few TRBV20-1 CSAPPPGTPGELFF TGCAGTGCTCCTCCGCCCGGGACCCCCGGGGAGCTGTTTTTT
TRBJ2-2 - once TRBV7-8 CASSLALQRPNTGELFF TGTGCCAGCAGCTTAGCGCTACAGAGGCCGAACACCGGGGAGCTGTTTTTT
TRBJ1-2 - - TRBV6-1 CASRVPGPYGYTF TGTGCCAGCAGAGTGCCAGGCCCCTATGGCTACACCTTC
TRBJ2-1 TRBD2 few TRBV28 CASSTLAGESEQFF TGTGCCAGCAGTACCCTAGCGGGAGAAAGTGAGCAGTTCTTC
TRBJ2-7 TRBD2 - TRBV3-1 CASSQTSGSPEQYF TGTGCCAGCAGCCAAACTAGCGGGAGTCCCGAGCAGTACTTC
TRBJ2-3 - - TRBV11-3 CASSPDREEADTQYF TGTGCCAGCAGCCCCGACAGGGAGGAGGCAGATACGCAGTATTTT
TRBJ1-6 - - TRBV9 CASSVGSSSYNSPLHF TGTGCCAGCAGCGTAGGGAGCAGCTCCTATAATTCACCCCTCCACTTT
TRBJ1-2 - - TRBV6-1 CASTEWVRYNYGYTF TGTGCCAGCACCGAATGGGTCAGGTATAACTATGGCTACACCTTC
TRBJ1-2 TRBD1 few TRBV28 CASRKQGPYGYTF TGTGCCAGCAGGAAACAGGGGCCCTATGGCTACACCTTC
TRBJ2-1 TRBD1 - TRBV5-1 CASSEGAEQFF TGCGCCAGCAGTGAGGGGGCAGAGCAGTTCTTC
TRBJ1-1 TRBD1 medium-sized TRBV6-6 CASSYSKGTGGSALNTEAFF TGTGCCAGCAGTTACTCGAAGGGGACAGGGGGCTCAGCGTTGAACACTGAAGCTTTCTTT
TRBJ2-1 TRBD2 - TRBV4-1 CASSLRLMTSGEYNEQFF TGCGCCAGCAGCCTGCGCCTGATGACTAGCGGAGAGTACAATGAGCAGTTCTTC
TRBJ2-2 - once TRBV20-1 CSAFLSSAGELFF TGCAGTGCTTTCCTCTCTAGCGCCGGGGAGCTGTTTTTT
TRBJ2-1 TRBD2 - TRBV5-1 CASSLVTSGYNEQFF TGCGCCAGCAGCTTGGTAACTAGCGGTTACAATGAGCAGTTCTTC
TRBJ2-5 - many TRBV9 CASSVAEETQYF TGTGCCAGCAGCGTAGCGGAGGAGACCCAGTACTTC
TRBJ1-2 - many TRBV29-1 CSVLQVGGRSYGYTF TGCAGCGTACTCCAGGTTGGGGGGCGCAGCTATGGCTACACCTTC